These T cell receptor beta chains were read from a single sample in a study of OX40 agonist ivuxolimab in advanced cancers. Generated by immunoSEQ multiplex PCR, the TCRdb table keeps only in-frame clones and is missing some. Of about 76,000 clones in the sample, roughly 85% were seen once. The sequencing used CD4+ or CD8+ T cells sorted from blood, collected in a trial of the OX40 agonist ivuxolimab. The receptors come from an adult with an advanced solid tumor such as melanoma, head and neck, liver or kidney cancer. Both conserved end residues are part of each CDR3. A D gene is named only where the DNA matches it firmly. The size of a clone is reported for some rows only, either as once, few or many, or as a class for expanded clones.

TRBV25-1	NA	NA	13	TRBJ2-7	CASGPAAFDEQYF	TGTGCCAGCGGTCCTGCGGCCTTCGACGAGCAGTACTTC
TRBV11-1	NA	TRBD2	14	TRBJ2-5	CASQLSGAQETQYF	TGTGCCAGCCAGCTCAGCGGGGCTCAAGAGACCCAGTACTTC
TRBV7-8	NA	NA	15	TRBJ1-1	CASSLDAGLNTEAFF	TGTGCCAGCAGCTTAGACGCAGGATTGAACACTGAAGCTTTCTTT
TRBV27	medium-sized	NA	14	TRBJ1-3	CASSLSRSGNTIYF	TGTGCCAGCAGTTTATCAAGGTCTGGAAACACCATATATTTT
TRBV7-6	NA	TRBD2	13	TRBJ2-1	CASSPRTSGEQFF	TGTGCCAGCAGCCCGCGGACTAGCGGGGAGCAGTTCTTC
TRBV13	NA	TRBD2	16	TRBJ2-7	CASSNGTSGYYYEQYF	TGTGCCAGCAGCAACGGGACTAGCGGATACTACTACGAGCAGTACTTC
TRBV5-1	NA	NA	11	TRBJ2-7	CASSSGYEQYF	TGCGCCAGCAGCTCGGGCTACGAGCAGTACTTC
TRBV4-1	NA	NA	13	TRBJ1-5	CASSVGGNQPQHF	TGCGCCAGCAGCGTGGGAGGTAATCAGCCCCAGCATTTT
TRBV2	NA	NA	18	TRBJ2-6	CASSPQDRTSSGANVLTF	TGTGCCAGCAGTCCCCAGGACAGGACTAGCTCTGGGGCCAACGTCCTGACTTTC
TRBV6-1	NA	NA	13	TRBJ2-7	CASGIGSSYEQYF	TGTGCCAGCGGGATAGGTAGCTCCTACGAGCAGTACTTC
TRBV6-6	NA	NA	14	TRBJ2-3	CASRRETGADTQYF	TGTGCCAGCAGGAGGGAAACAGGCGCAGATACGCAGTATTTT
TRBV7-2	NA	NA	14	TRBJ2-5	CASSFGASPETQYF	TGTGCCAGCAGCTTCGGGGCCTCGCCCGAGACCCAGTACTTC
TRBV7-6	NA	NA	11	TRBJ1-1	CASSIQGRAFF	TGTGCCAGCAGCATACAGGGACGAGCTTTCTTT
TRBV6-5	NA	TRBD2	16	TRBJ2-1	CASSSMASGTYNEQFF	TGTGCCAGCAGTTCCATGGCTAGCGGGACCTACAATGAGCAGTTCTTC
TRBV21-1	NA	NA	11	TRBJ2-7	CASSNWDEQYF	TGTGCCAGCAGCAACTGGGACGAGCAGTACTTC
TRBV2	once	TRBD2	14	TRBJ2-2	CASQTSGNTGELFF	TGTGCCAGCCAGACTAGCGGGAACACCGGGGAGCTGTTTTTT
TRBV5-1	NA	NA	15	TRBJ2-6	CASRPDSSGANVLTF	TGCGCCAGCAGGCCCGACAGCTCTGGGGCCAACGTCCTGACTTTC
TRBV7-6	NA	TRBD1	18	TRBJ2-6	CASSLAAGGELGANVLTF	TGTGCCAGCAGCTTAGCGGCAGGGGGCGAACTTGGGGCCAACGTCCTGACTTTC
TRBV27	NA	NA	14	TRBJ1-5	CASSLGDSNQPQHF	TGTGCCAGCAGTTTGGGGGATAGCAATCAGCCCCAGCATTTT
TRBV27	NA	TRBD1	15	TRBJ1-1	CASIPARGLNTEAFF	TGTGCCAGCATTCCCGCCAGGGGGCTGAACACTGAAGCTTTCTTT
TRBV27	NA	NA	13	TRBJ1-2	CASSYFGGDGYTF	TGTGCCAGCAGTTACTTCGGTGGGGATGGCTACACCTTC
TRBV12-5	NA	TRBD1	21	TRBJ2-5	CASGLVRFTGATLHEQETQYF	TGTGCTAGTGGTTTGGTACGGTTCACAGGGGCAACACTACATGAACAAGAGACCCAGTACTTC
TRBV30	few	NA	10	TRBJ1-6	CAWSIPPLHF	TGTGCCTGGAGTATCCCACCCCTCCACTTT
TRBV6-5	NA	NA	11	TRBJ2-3	CASKGTDTQYF	TGTGCCAGCAAGGGCACAGATACGCAGTATTTT
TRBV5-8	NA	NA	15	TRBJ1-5	CASSFGQYSNQPQHF	TGTGCCAGCAGCTTCGGACAGTATAGCAATCAGCCCCAGCATTTT
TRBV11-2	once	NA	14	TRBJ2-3	CASSAGRSTDTQYF	TGTGCCAGCAGCGCCGGGAGAAGCACAGATACGCAGTATTTT
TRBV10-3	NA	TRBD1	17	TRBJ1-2	CAISHRDRDIANYGYTF	TGTGCCATCAGCCACCGGGACAGGGATATTGCTAACTATGGCTACACCTTC
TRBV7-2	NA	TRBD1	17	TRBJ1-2	CASSTRDSGGANYGYTF	TGTGCCAGCAGCACCCGGGACAGTGGGGGAGCTAACTATGGCTACACCTTC
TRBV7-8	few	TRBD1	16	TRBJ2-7	CASSLNGGQGNYEQYF	TGTGCCAGCAGCTTAAACGGCGGACAGGGAAACTACGAGCAGTACTTC
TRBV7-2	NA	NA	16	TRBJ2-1	CASSFLTQSSYNEQFF	TGTGCCAGCAGCTTTCTCACTCAGAGCTCCTACAATGAGCAGTTCTTC
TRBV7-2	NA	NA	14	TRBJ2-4	CASNRHSSKNIQYF	TGTGCCAGCAACCGTCACAGCTCCAAAAACATTCAGTACTTC
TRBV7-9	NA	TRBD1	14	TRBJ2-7	CASSLVRTGSEQYF	TGTGCCAGCAGCTTAGTACGGACAGGGTCCGAGCAGTACTTC
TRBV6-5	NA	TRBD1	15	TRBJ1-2	CASTPRDRPNYGYTF	TGTGCCAGCACCCCCCGGGACAGGCCTAACTATGGCTACACCTTC
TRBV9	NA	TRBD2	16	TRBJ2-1	CASSVRGLASYNEQFF	TGTGCCAGCAGCGTACGGGGACTAGCGAGTTACAATGAGCAGTTCTTC
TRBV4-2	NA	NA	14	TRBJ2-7	CASSLELGFYEQYF	TGTGCCAGCAGCTTGGAACTAGGCTTCTACGAGCAGTACTTC
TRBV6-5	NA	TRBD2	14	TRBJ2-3	CASSYGTSGVTQYF	TGTGCCAGCAGTTACGGGACTAGCGGGGTTACGCAGTATTTT
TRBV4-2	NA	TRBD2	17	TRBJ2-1	CASSQTGTSGRINEQFF	TGTGCCAGCAGCCAGACAGGGACTAGCGGGAGGATCAATGAGCAGTTCTTC
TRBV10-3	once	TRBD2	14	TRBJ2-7	CAISGGLAAYEQYF	TGTGCCATCAGTGGGGGACTAGCGGCCTACGAGCAGTACTTC
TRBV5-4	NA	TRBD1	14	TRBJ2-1	CASSRRDRIDEQFF	TGTGCCAGCAGCAGGCGGGACAGGATCGATGAGCAGTTCTTC
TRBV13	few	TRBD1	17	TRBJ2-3	CASSFNPGQGFTDTQYF	TGTGCCAGCAGCTTTAATCCGGGACAGGGCTTCACAGATACGCAGTATTTT
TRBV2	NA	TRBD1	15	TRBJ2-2	CASKYGDRDTGELFF	TGTGCCAGCAAGTATGGGGACAGAGACACCGGGGAGCTGTTTTTT
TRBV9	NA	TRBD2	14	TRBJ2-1	CASSGGLAWDEQFF	TGTGCCAGCAGCGGTGGACTAGCGTGGGATGAGCAGTTCTTC
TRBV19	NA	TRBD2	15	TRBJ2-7	CASSIDHWGGYEQYF	TGTGCCAGTAGTATAGATCATTGGGGAGGGTACGAGCAGTACTTC
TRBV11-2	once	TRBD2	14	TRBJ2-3	CASSLGGSADTQYF	TGTGCCAGCAGCCTAGGCGGGAGCGCAGATACGCAGTATTTT
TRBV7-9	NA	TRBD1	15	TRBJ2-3	CASSLPGGNTDTQYF	TGTGCCAGCAGCTTGCCAGGGGGCAACACAGATACGCAGTATTTT
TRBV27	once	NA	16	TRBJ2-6	CASRSGAVSGANVLTF	TGTGCCAGCAGGTCCGGGGCCGTATCTGGGGCCAACGTCCTGACTTTC
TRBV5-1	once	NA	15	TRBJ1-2	CASSLAQEPGYGYTF	TGCGCCAGCAGCTTGGCCCAGGAGCCTGGCTATGGCTACACCTTC
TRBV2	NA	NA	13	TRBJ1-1	CASNEYRDTEAFF	TGTGCCAGCAACGAGTATAGGGACACTGAAGCTTTCTTT
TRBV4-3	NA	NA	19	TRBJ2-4	CASSQTVAVADLAKNIQYF	TGCGCCAGCAGCCAAACAGTGGCAGTAGCGGACTTAGCCAAAAACATTCAGTACTTC
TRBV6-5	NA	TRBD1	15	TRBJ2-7	CASSSSGTGSIEQYF	TGTGCCAGCAGTTCGTCCGGGACAGGGTCTATCGAGCAGTACTTC
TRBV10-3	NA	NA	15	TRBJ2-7	CAISEGSGGSYEQYF	TGTGCCATCAGTGAGGGGTCAGGAGGATCCTACGAGCAGTACTTC
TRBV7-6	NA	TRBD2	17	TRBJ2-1	CASSATGTSGGGNEQFF	TGTGCCAGCAGCGCCACCGGGACTAGCGGGGGAGGGAATGAGCAGTTCTTC
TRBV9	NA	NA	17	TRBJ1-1	CASSQSRDTRMNTEAFF	TGTGCCAGCAGCCAGAGCCGGGACACCCGAATGAACACTGAAGCTTTCTTT
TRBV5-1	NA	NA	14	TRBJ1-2	CASSLGQMENGYTF	TGCGCCAGCAGCTTGGGGCAGATGGAGAACGGCTACACCTTC
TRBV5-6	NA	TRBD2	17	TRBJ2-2	CASSLYTSGANTGELFF	TGTGCCAGCAGCTTGTATACTAGCGGCGCGAACACCGGGGAGCTGTTTTTT